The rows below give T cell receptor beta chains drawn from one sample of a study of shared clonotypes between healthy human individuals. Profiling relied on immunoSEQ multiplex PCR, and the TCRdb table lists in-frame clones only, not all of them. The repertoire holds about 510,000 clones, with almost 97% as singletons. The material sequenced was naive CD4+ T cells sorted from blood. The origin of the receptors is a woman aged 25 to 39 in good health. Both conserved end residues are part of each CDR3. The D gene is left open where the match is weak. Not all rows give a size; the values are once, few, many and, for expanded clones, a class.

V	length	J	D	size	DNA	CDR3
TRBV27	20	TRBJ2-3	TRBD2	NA	TGTGCCAGCAGTTTAACGTACCGGACTAGCGGGAGGGCCTGGGCAGATACGCAGTATTTT	CASSLTYRTSGRAWADTQYF
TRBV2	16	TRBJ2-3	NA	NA	TGTGCCAGCAGTGCCCGCTCCGTTCCATTCACAGATACGCAGTATTTT	CASSARSVPFTDTQYF
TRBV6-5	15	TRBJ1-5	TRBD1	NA	TGTGCCAGCAGCCCGGACAGGGACCCTTTATGGGCCCAGCATTTT	CASSPDRDPLWAQHF
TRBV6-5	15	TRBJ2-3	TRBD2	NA	TGTGCCAGCCGACGAGTCGGGGGGATCACAGATACGCAGTATTTT	CASRRVGGITDTQYF
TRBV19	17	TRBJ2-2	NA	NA	TGTGCCAGTAGTATAGTTCTCCTAGCGCAGAACACCGGGGAGCTGTTTTTT	CASSIVLLAQNTGELFF
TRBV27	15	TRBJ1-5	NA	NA	TGTGCCAGCAGTTTAGGACAGACTAGCAATCAGCCCCAGCATTTT	CASSLGQTSNQPQHF
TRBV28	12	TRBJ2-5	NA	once	TGTGCCAGCAGCTGGAGTCAAGAGACCCAGTACTTC	CASSWSQETQYF
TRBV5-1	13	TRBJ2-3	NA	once	TGCGCCAGCAGCCTCTACAAGACAGATACGCAGTATTTT	CASSLYKTDTQYF
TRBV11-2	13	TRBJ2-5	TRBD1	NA	TGTGCCAGCAACGAGGGACAGCCAGAGACCCAGTACTTC	CASNEGQPETQYF
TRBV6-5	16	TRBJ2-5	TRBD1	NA	TGTGCCAGCAGTTACTCGAAAGGGGGCGCAGGGGAGACCCAGTACTTC	CASSYSKGGAGETQYF
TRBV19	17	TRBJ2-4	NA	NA	TGTGCCAGTAGTATAGGATGGAGCGTTATAGCCAAAAACATTCAGTACTTC	CASSIGWSVIAKNIQYF
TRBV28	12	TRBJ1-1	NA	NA	TGTGCCAGCCAGGGAGGGGTCGCTGAAGCTTTCTTT	CASQGGVAEAFF
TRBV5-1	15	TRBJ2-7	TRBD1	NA	TGTGCCAGCAGCTTGGCGCCCACAGGGGATTACGAGCAGTACTTC	CASSLAPTGDYEQYF
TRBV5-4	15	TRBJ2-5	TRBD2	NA	TGTGCCAGCAGCTTGGGAAGCGGGAGTTCGGAGACCCAGTACTTC	CASSLGSGSSETQYF
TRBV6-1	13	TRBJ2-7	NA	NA	TGTGCCAGCAGTGCACTAGTATCGGGGGAGCAGTACTTC	CASSALVSGEQYF
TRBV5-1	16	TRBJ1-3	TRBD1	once	TGCGCCAGCAGCACGCCGGGACAGGGAGGGGAAAACACCATATATTTT	CASSTPGQGGENTIYF
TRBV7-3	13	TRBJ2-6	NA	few	TGTGCCAGCAGCTTCCCTGGGGCCAACGTCCTGACTTTC	CASSFPGANVLTF
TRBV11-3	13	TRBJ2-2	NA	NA	TGTGCCAGCAGCTTAGTCCCCGTCGGGGAGCTGTTTTTT	CASSLVPVGELFF
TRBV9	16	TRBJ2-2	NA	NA	TGTGCCAGCAGCGTAGCTGATCCCACAGCCACCGGGGAGCTGTTTTTT	CASSVADPTATGELFF
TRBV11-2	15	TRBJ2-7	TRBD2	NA	TGTGCCAGCAGCTTAACCACTAGCGGGAGCTACGAGCAGTACTTC	CASSLTTSGSYEQYF
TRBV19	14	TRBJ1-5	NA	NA	TGTGCCAGTTGGGGAGGGCAAAGCAATCAGCCCCAGCATTTT	CASWGGQSNQPQHF
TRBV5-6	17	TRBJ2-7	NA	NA	TGTGCCAGCAGCTTGGGGACATTGGGCCCGGGGCCCTACGAGCAGTACTTC	CASSLGTLGPGPYEQYF
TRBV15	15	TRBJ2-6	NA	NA	TGTGCCACCAGCAGAGGCAGGACTGGGGCCAACGTCCTGACTTTC	CATSRGRTGANVLTF
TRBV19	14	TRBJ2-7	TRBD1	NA	TGTGCCAGTAGGCCAGGGGGTACCTCCTACGAGCAGTACTTC	CASRPGGTSYEQYF
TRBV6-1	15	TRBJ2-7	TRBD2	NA	TGTGCCAGCAGTCGAGAGGGACTAGTTTTATACGAGCAGTACTTC	CASSREGLVLYEQYF
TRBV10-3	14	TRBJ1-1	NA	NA	TGTGCCATCTCGTCAACAGGACCGAACACTGAAGCTTTCTTT	CAISSTGPNTEAFF